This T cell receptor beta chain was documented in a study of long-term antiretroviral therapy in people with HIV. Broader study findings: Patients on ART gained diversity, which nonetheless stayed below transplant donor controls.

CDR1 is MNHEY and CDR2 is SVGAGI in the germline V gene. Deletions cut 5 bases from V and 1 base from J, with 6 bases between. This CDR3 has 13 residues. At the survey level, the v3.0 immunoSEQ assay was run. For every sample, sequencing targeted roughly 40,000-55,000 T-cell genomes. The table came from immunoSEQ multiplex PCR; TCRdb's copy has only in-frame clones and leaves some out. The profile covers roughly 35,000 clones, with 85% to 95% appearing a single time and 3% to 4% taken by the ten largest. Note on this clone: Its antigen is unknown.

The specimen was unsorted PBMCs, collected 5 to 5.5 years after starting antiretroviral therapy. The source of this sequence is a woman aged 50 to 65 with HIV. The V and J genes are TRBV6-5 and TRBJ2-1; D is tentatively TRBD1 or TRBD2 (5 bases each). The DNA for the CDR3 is TGTGCCAGCAGTGGGGGTTCCTACAATGAGCAGTTCTTC. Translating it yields CASSGGSYNEQFF.